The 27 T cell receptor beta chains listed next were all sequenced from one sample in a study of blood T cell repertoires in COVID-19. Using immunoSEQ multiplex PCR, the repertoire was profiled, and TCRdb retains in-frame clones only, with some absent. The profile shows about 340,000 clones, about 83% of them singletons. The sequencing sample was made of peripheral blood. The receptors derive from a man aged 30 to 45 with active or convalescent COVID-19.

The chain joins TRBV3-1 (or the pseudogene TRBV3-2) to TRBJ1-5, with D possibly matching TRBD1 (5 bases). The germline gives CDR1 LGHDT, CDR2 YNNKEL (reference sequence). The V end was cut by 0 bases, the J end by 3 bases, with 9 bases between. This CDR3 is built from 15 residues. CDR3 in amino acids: CASSQDNRNNQPQHF. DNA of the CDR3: TGTGCCAGCAGCCAAGATAACAGGAACAATCAGCCCCAGCATTTT.

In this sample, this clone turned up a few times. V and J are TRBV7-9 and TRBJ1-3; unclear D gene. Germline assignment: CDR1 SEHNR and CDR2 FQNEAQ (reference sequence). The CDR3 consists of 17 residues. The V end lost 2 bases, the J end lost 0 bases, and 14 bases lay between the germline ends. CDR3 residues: CASSLPQLRISGNTIYF. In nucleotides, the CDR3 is TGTGCCAGCAGCTTACCCCAACTGCGGATCTCTGGAAACACCATATATTTT.

As DNA, the CDR3 is TGCGCCAGCAGCCAAGTGCGCAGGGTGTTGGGCACAGATACGCAGTATTTT. This translates into CASSQVRRVLGTDTQYF. V is TRBV4-3 and J is TRBJ2-3, with D possibly TRBD1 on 5 matching bases. The germline V gene encodes CDR1 LGHNA and CDR2 YSLEER. The CDR3 extends over 17 amino acids. Trimming took off 1 base at V and 1 base at J, with 15 bases between the two ends.

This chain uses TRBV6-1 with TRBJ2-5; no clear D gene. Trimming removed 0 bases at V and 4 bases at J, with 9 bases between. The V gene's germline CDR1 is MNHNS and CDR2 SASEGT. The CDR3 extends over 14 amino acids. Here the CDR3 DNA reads TGTGCCAGCAGTGAAGCGTGGCCTGGAGAGACCCAGTACTTC. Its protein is CASSEAWPGETQYF.

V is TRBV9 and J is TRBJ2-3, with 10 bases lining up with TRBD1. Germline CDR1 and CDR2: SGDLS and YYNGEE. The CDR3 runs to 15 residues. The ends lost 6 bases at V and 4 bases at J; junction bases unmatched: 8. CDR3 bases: TGTGCCAGCACCCAAGTAGGGACAGGGGCAGATACGCAGTATTTT. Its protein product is CASTQVGTGADTQYF.

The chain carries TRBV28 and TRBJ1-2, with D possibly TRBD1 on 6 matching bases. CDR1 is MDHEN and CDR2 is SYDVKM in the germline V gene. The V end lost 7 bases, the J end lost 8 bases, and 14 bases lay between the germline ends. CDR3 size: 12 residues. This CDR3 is CASTLGGRGYTF. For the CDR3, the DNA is TGTGCCAGCACCTTGGGGGGGCGAGGCTACACCTTC.

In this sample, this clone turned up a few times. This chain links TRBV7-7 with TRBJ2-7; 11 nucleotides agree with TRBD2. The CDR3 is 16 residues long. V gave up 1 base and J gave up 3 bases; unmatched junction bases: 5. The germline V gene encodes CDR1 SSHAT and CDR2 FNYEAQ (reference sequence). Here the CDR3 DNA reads TGTGCCAGCAGCTTAGTATGCCTAGCGGGGGGCTACGAGCAGTACTTC. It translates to CASSLVCLAGGYEQYF.

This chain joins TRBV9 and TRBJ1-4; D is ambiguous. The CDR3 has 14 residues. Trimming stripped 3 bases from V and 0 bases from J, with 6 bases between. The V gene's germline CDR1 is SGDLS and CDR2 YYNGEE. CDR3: CASSARATNEKLFF. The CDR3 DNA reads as TGTGCCAGCAGCGCTCGGGCAACTAATGAAAAACTGTTTTTT.

The CDR3 DNA is TGCGCCAGCAGCGCACGACAGGGCAACTATGGCTACACCTTC. Its translation is CASSARQGNYGYTF. V and J are TRBV4-1 and TRBJ1-2, with TRBD1 matching over 7 bases. CDR3 length: 14 amino acids. Germline CDR1 is MGHRA and CDR2 is YSYEKL. Germline trimming cut 5 bases from V and 2 bases from J; bases unmatched to any gene: 5.

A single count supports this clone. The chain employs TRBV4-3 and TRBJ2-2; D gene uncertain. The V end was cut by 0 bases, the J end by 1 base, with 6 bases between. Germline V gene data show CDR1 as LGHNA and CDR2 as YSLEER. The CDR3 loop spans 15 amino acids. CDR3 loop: CASSQDSQNTGELFF. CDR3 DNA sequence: TGCGCCAGCAGCCAAGATTCCCAGAACACCGGGGAGCTGTTTTTT.

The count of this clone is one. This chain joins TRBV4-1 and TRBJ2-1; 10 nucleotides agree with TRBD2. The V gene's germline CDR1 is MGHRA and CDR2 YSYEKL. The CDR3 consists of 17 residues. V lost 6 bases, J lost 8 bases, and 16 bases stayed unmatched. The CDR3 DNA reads TGCGCCAGCAGGGTACAAGGGCTAGCGGGGGCCAGCGATGAGCAGTTCTTC. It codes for CASRVQGLAGASDEQFF.

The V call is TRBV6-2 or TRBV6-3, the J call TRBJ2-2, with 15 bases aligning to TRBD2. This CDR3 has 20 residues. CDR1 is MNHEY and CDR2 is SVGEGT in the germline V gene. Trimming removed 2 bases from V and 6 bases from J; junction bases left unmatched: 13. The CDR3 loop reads CASSYETGLAGGSHAGELFF. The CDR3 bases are TGTGCCAGCAGTTACGAAACGGGACTAGCGGGGGGCAGTCATGCCGGGGAGCTGTTTTTT.

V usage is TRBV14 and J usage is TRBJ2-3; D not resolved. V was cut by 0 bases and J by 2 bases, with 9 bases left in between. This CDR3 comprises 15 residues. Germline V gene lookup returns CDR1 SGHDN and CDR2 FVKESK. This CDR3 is CASSQEEFPTDTQYF. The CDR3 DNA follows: TGTGCCAGCAGCCAAGAAGAGTTCCCCACAGATACGCAGTATTTT.

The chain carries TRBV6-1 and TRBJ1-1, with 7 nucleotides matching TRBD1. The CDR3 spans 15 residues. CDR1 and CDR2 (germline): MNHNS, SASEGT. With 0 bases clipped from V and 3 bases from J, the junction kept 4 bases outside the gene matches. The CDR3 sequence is CASSEAGRGDTEAFF. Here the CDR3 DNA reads TGTGCCAGCAGTGAAGCGGGCAGGGGGGACACTGAAGCTTTCTTT.

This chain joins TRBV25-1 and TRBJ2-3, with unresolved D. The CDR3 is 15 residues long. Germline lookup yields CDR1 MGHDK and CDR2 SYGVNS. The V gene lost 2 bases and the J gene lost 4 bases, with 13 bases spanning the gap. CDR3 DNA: TGTGCCAGCAGTGAACTCGCGAACTCCCCAGATACGCAGTATTTT. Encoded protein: CASSELANSPDTQYF.

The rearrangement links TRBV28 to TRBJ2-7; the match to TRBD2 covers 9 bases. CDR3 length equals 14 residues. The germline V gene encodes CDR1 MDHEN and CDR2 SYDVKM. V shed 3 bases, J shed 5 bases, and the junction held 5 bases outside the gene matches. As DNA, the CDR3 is TGTGCCAGCAGTTTGCCCGGGACTAGCAACGAGCAGTACTTC. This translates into CASSLPGTSNEQYF.

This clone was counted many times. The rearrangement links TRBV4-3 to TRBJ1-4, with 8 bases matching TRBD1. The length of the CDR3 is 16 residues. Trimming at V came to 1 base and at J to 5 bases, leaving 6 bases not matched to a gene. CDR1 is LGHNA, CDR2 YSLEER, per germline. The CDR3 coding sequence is TGCGCCAGCAGCCAAGCAACCGGGACAGGAAATGAAAAACTGTTTTTT. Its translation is CASSQATGTGNEKLFF.

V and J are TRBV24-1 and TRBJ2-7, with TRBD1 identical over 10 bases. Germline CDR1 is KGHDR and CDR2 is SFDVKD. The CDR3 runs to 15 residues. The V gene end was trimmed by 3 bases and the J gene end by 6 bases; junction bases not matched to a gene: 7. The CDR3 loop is CATSDPGQGDIEQYF. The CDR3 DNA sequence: TGTGCCACCAGTGATCCAGGACAGGGGGACATCGAGCAGTACTTC.

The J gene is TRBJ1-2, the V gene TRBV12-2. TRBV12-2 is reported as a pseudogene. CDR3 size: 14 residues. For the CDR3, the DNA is TGTGCAAGTCGCCCTTCCCGGGGAACATATGGCTACACCTTC. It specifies CASRPSRGTYGYTF.

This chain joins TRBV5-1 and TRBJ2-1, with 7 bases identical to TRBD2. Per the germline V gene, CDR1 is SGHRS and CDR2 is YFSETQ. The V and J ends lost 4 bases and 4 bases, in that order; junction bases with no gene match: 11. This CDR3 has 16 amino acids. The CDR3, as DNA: TGCGCCAGCAGCCGCGGCAGCGCGGGAGAGTACAATGAGCAGTTCTTC. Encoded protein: CASSRGSAGEYNEQFF.

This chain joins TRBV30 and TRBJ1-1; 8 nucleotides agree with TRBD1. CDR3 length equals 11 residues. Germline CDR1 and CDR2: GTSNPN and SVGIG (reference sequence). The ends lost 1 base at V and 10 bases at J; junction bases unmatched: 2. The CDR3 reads CAWSARGPAFF. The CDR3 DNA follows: TGTGCCTGGAGTGCCAGGGGGCCAGCTTTCTTT.

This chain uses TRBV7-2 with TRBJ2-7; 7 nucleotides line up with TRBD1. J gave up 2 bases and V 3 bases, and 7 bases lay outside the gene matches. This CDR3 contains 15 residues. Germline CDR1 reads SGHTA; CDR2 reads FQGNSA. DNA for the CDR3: TGTGCCAGCAGCTTCACCGACAGGGAAACCTACGAGCAGTACTTC. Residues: CASSFTDRETYEQYF.

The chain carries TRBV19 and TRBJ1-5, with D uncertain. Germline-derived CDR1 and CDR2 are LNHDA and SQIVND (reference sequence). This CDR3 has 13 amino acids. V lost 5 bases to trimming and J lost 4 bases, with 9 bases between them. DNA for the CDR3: TGTGCCAGTAGTCTCGGACTAAATCAGCCCCAGCATTTT. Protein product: CASSLGLNQPQHF.

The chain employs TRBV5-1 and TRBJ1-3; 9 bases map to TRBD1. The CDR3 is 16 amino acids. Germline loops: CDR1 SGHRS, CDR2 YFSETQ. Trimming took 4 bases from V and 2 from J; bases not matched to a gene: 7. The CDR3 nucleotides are TGCGCCAGCAGCGCTTCGGGACAGGGAACTGGAAACACCATATATTTT. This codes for CASSASGQGTGNTIYF.

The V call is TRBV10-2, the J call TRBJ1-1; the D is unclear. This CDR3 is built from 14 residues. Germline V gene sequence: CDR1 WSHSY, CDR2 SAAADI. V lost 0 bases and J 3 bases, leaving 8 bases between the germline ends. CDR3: CASSESRAHTEAFF. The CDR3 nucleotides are TGCGCCAGCAGTGAGTCGAGAGCCCACACTGAAGCTTTCTTT.

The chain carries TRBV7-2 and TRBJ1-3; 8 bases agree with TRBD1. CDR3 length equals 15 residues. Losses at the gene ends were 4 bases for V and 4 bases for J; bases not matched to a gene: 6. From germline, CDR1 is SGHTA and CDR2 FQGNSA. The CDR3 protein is CASSSQTGAGNTIYF. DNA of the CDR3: TGTGCCAGCAGCTCTCAGACAGGGGCCGGAAACACCATATATTTT.

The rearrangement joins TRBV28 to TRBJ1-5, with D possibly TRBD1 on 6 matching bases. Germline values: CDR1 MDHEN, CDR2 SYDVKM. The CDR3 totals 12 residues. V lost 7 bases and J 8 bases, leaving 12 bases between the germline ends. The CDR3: CASNSQGKPQHF. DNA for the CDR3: TGTGCCAGCAATTCCCAGGGGAAGCCCCAGCATTTT.